This T cell receptor beta chain was sequenced during a study of patients and donors after allogeneic stem cell transplantation. This CDR3 has 16 residues. Germline V lookup: CDR1 LGHNA, CDR2 YSLEER. Trimming shortened V by 0 bases and J by 0 bases, and 12 bases separated the two germline ends. From the RT-PCR reads, TCRdb called clonotypes with MiXCR, one entry per CDR3 protein. The sample has about 400,000 distinct CDR3 sequences; 16% are singletons. Input material: blood, either unsorted or a sorted T cell fraction (not recorded which). This chain uses TRBV4-3 with TRBJ2-7, with a weak D call TRBD1 (5 bases). This TCR came from a human donor who was either an allogeneic HSCT recipient or a stem cell or donor lymphocyte infusion donor (not recorded which). It is not recorded whose cells these are; they may come from a transplant donor. DNA for the CDR3: TGCGCCAGCAGCCAAGAAGGCAGGGAAAGCTCCTACGAGCAGTACTTC. Translation: CASSQEGRESSYEQYF.